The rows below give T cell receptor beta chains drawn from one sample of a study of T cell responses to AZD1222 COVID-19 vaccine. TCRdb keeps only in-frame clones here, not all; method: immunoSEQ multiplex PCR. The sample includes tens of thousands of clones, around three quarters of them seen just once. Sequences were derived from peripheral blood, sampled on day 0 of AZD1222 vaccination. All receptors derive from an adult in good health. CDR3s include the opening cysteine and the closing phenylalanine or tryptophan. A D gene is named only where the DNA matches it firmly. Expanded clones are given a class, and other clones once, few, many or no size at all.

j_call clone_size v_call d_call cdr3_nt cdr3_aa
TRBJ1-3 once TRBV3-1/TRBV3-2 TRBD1 TGTGCCAGCAGCCCCCAGGGGGCCTCTGGAAACACCATATATTTT CASSPQGASGNTIYF
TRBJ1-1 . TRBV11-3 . TGTGCCAGCAGCTCGGGTTCGATAACGACTGAAGCTTTCTTT CASSSGSITTEAFF
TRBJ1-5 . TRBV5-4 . TGTGCCAGCAGCTCGGGACAACATAGCAATCAGCCCCAGCATTTT CASSSGQHSNQPQHF
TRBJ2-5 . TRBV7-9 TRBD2 TGTGCCAGCAGCTCATATGGGGGAGGGGAGACCCAGTACTTC CASSSYGGGETQYF
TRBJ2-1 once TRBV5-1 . TGCGCCAGCAGCTTGGGGCAGGAGAGCTCCTACAATGAGCAGTTCTTC CASSLGQESSYNEQFF
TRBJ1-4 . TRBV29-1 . TGCAGCGCCGCGGGGTCGGGGAATGAAAAACTGTTTTTT CSAAGSGNEKLFF
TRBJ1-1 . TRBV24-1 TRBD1 TGTGCCACCAGTGATGGCAGGGGGCGGGGTGAAGCTTTCTTT CATSDGRGRGEAFF
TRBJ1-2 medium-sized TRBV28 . TGTGCCAGCAGTTTGGCCCCGATTAACTATGGCTACACCTTC CASSLAPINYGYTF
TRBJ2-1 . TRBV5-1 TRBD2 TGCGCCAGCAGCTTGGTGCGGAGGACTAGCGGAGGGAATGAGCAGTTCTTC CASSLVRRTSGGNEQFF
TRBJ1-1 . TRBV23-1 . TGCGCCAGCAGTCTAGGCAAAACATCCACATACTCCAACACTGAAGCTTTCTTT CASSLGKTSTYSNTEAFF
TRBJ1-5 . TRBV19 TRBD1 TGTGCCAGTAGTATCCTGGGACAGAATAGCAATCAGCCCCAGCATTTT CASSILGQNSNQPQHF
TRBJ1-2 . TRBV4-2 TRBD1 TGTGCCAGCAGCCAACGCTCTTCTAACGATGACAGGGGGTATGGCTACACCTTC CASSQRSSNDDRGYGYTF
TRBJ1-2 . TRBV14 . TGTGCCAGCAGCCAAGACCGGTCCTATGGCTACACCTTC CASSQDRSYGYTF
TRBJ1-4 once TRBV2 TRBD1 TGTGCCAGCAGTGTCCAGGGGGGGCGTGAAAAACTGTTTTTT CASSVQGGREKLFF
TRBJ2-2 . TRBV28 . TGTGCCAGCAGGAAATTCTTCGCGGGGGAGCTGTTTTTT CASRKFFAGELFF
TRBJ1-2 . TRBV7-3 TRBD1 TGTGCCAGCAGCAACGACAGGGGAAGTGGCTACACCTTC CASSNDRGSGYTF
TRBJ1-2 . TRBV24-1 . TGTGCCACCATTGACGACAGTTCTAACTATGGCTACACCTTC CATIDDSSNYGYTF
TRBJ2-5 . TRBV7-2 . TGTGCCAGCAGCTTACCCAGGTGGGCGGGGGCTGCAGAGACCCAGTACTTC CASSLPRWAGAAETQYF
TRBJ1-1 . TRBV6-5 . TGTGCCAGCAGTTCCTCACCACCTGAAGCTTTCTTT CASSSSPPEAFF
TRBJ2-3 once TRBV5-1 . TGCGCCAGCAGCCTTGGACTCTCCACAGATACGCAGTATTTT CASSLGLSTDTQYF
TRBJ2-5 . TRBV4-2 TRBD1 TGTGCCAGCAGCCAAGGACGGGTTGGACAGGGGACGTACCAAGAGACCCAGTACTTC CASSQGRVGQGTYQETQYF
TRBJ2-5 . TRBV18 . TGTGCCAGCTCACCTGGGATCCAAGAGACCCAGTACTTC CASSPGIQETQYF
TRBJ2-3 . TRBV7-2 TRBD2 TGTGCCAGCAGCTTCCAAGCGGGGGTATCTGATACGCAGTATTTT CASSFQAGVSDTQYF
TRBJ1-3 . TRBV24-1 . TGTGCCACCAGTGAACCTTCCGGGACACGGCCCTCTGGAAACACCATATATTTT CATSEPSGTRPSGNTIYF
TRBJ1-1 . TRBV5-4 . TGTGCCAGCAGCAGAAATCGAGATGACACTGAAGCTTTCTTT CASSRNRDDTEAFF
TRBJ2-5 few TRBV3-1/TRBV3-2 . TGTGCCAGCAGCCCTACCGGGACCCAAGAGACCCAGTACTTC CASSPTGTQETQYF
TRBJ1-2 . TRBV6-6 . TGTGCCAGCAGGTACTTTGACAGGCCGGATCATGGCTACACCTTC CASRYFDRPDHGYTF
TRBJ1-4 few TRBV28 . TGTGCCAGCAGCGCCGGACCCACAGGGCGGGGAGGCGAAAAACTGTTTTTT CASSAGPTGRGGEKLFF
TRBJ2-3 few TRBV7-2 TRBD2 TGTGCCACCCGGGGGGCTAGCGGGGGCTTCAGCACAGATACGCAGTATTTT CATRGASGGFSTDTQYF
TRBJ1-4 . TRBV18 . TGTGCCAGCTCACCCGCCGGGGGGGAAGGCGAAAAACTGTTTTTT CASSPAGGEGEKLFF
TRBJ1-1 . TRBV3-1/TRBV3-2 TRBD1 TGTGCCAGCAGCCAAGCCGACAGGGTTGGCACTGAAGCTTTCTTT CASSQADRVGTEAFF
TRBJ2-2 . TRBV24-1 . TGTGCCACCAGTGATTTCTGGAACACCGGGGAGCTGTTTTTT CATSDFWNTGELFF
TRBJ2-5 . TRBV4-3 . TGCGCCAGCAGCCCCTTGCGAAACACCTTAAATTCAGAGACCCAGTACTTC CASSPLRNTLNSETQYF
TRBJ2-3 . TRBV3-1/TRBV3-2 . TGTGCCAGCAGCGGAGGGTTAGTTGGCACAGATACGCAGTATTTT CASSGGLVGTDTQYF
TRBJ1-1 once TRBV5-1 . TGCGCCAGCAGCTTGGGAGCAGGGGCATCGAACACTGAAGCTTTCTTT CASSLGAGASNTEAFF
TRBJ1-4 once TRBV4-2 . TGTGCCAGCAGCCAGGCTGACGGTTCAACTAATGAAAAACTGTTTTTT CASSQADGSTNEKLFF
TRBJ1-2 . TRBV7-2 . TGTGCCAGCCGAATAGGGGGGGACGGCTACACCTTC CASRIGGDGYTF
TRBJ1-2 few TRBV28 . TGTGCCAGCGAATTTCCCGCGGGGCGCGGCTATGGCTACACCTTC CASEFPAGRGYGYTF
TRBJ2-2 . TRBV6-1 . TGTGCCAGCAGTGAAGTGACAGGGAACACCGGGGAGCTGTTTTTT CASSEVTGNTGELFF
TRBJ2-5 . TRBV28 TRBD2 TGTGCCAGCAGTCTCCTAGCGGGGCTGAAAGAGACCCAGTACTTC CASSLLAGLKETQYF
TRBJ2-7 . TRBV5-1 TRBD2 TGCGCCAGCAGCTGGACTAGCGGGGGGTTTGTGGAGCAGTACTTC CASSWTSGGFVEQYF
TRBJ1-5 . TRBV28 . TGTGCCAGCAGTTTCGCGCTGGGGACGGGTCAGCCCCAGCATTTT CASSFALGTGQPQHF
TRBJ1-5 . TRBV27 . TGTGCCAGCAGTTTATCAGGGTACTTTCAGCCCCAGCATTTT CASSLSGYFQPQHF
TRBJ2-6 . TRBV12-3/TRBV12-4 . TGTGCCAGCAGGCCCACTGGGGCCAACGTCCTGACTTTC CASRPTGANVLTF
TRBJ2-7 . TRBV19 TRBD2 TGTGCCAGTAGTATCGATCGGGAGGGATCCTACGAGCAGTACTTC CASSIDREGSYEQYF
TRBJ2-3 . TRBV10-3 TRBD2 TGTGCCACCGCTACTAGCGGGGGGAGGGGGACGCAGTATTTT CATATSGGRGTQYF
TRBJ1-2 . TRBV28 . TGTGCCAGCAGTTCAAACAACCAGAACTATGGCTACACCTTC CASSSNNQNYGYTF
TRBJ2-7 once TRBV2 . TGTGCCAGCAGGGGGGGGCCTGACAGGATTCACTCCTACGAGCAGTACTTC CASRGGPDRIHSYEQYF
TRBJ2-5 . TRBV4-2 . TGTGCCAGCAGCCAAGAAATGAGACTAGACCCGGAGACCCAGTACTTC CASSQEMRLDPETQYF
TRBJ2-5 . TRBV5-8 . TGTGCCAGCAGCTTGACAGGTTACTACCAAGAGACCCAGTACTTC CASSLTGYYQETQYF
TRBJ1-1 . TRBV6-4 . TGTGCCAGCAGTCGACAGGAGAACACTGAAGCTTTCTTT CASSRQENTEAFF